The clone carrying this T cell receptor (beta chain) has more than one count but fewer than ten. Its cognate antigen is unknown. Donors were all healthy Caucasians. TCRdb analysed the 5' RACE reads with MiXCR anew, one entry per CDR3 protein. Of around 1.7 million distinct CDR3 sequences in the sample, more than 30% are singletons; the top ten hold more than 0.25%. Germline V gene sequence: CDR1 LGHNA, CDR2 YNFKEQ. The CDR3 totals 19 residues. V dropped 6 bases and J dropped 0; count of bases not matched to a gene: 10. This sample was included in a study of identical twins. The study's findings and limits: In zero-insertion analyses, partial confounding could arise from invariant MAIT and iNKT cells.

The rearrangement uses TRBV4-2 and TRBJ2-3; 15 positions agree with TRBD2. This sequence originates from a newborn girl in good health. The source material was cord blood. The CDR3 spells CASSRGLAGGGVSTDTQYF. CDR3 nucleotides: TGTGCCAGCAGTAGGGGACTAGCGGGGGGCGGGGTTAGCACAGATACGCAGTATTTT.